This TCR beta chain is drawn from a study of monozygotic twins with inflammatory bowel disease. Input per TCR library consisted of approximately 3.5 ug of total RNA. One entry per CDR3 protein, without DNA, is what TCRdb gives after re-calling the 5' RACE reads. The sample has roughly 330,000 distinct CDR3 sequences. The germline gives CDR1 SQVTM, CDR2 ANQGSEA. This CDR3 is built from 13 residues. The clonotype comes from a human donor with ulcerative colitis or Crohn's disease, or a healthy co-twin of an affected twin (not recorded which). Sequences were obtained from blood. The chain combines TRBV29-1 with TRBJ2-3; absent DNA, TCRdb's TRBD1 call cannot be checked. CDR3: CSVVPSGADTQYF.